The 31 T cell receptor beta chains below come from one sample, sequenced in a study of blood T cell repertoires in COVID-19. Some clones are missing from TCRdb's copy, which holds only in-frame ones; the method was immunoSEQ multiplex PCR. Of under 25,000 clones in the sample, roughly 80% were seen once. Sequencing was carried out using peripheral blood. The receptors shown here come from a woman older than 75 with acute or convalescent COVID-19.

CDR3 loop: CSVNPGTGLMGEQFF. As DNA, the CDR3 is TGCAGCGTGAATCCGGGGACTGGCTTAATGGGAGAGCAGTTCTTC. V and J are TRBV29-1 and TRBJ2-1, with a weak D call TRBD2 (6 bases). The CDR3 totals 15 residues. Per the germline V gene, CDR1 is SQVTM and CDR2 is ANQGSEA. The ends were cut back, 6 bases at V and 10 bases at J, with 25 bases in the middle.

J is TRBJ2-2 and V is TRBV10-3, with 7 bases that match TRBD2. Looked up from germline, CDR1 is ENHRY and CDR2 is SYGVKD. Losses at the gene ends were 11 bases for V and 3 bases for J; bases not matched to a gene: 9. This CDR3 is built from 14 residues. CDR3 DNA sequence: TGTGCCGGACGGCCAGGGAGGGACACCGGGGAGCTGTTTTTT. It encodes CAGRPGRDTGELFF.

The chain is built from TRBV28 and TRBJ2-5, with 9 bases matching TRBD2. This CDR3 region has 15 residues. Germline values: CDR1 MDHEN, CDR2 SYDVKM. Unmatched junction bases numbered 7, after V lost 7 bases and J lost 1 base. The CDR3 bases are TGTGCCAGCACCGGTCCTAGCGGGATCCAAGAGACCCAGTACTTC. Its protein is CASTGPSGIQETQYF.

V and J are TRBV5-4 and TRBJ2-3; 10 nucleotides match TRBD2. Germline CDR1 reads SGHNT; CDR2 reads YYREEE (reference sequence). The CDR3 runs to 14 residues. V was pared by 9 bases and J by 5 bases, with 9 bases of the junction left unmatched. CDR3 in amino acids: CATNSGGQVDTQYF. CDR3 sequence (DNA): TGTGCCACTAATAGCGGGGGGCAGGTAGATACGCAGTATTTT.

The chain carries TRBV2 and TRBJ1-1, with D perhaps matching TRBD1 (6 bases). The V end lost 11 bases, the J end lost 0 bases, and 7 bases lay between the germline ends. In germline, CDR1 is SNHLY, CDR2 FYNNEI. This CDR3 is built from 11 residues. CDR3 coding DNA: TGTGCCGGACAGCTGAACACTGAAGCTTTCTTT. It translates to CAGQLNTEAFF.

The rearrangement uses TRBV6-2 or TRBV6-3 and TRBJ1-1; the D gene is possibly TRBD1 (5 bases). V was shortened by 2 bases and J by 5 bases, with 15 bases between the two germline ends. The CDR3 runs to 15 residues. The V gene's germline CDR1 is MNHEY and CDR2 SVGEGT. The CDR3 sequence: CASSYQTARITEAFF. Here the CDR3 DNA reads TGTGCCAGCAGTTACCAGACAGCTAGGATAACTGAAGCTTTCTTT.

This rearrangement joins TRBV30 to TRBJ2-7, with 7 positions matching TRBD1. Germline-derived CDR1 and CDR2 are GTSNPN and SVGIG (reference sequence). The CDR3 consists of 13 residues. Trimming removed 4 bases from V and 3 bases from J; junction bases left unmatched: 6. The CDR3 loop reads CAWIGTANYEQYF. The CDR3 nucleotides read TGTGCCTGGATCGGGACAGCTAACTACGAGCAGTACTTC.

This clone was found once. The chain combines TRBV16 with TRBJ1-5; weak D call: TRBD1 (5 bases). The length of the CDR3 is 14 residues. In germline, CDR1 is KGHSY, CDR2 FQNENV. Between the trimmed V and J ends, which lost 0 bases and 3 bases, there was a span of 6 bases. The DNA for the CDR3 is TGTGCCAGCAGCCAATCAGGGGCCAATCAGCCCCAGCATTTT. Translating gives CASSQSGANQPQHF.

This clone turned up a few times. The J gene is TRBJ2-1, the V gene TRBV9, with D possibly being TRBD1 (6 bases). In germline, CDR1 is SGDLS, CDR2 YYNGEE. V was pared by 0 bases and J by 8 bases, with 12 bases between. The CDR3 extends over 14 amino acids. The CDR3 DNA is TGTGCCAGCAGCGTAGCGGGACAAAACGATGAGCAGTTCTTC. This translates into CASSVAGQNDEQFF.

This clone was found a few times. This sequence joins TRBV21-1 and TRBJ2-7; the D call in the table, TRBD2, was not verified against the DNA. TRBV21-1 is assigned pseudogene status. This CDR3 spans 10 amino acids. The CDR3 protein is CATPGVEQYF. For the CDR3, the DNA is TGTGCCACACCGGGGGTGGAGCAGTACTTC.

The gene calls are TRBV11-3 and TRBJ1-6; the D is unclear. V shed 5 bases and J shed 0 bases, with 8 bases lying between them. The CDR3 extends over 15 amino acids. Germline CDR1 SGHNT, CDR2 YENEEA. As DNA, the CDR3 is TGTGCCAGCAGCGCGGGGAGCTCCTATAATTCACCCCTCCACTTT. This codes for CASSAGSSYNSPLHF.

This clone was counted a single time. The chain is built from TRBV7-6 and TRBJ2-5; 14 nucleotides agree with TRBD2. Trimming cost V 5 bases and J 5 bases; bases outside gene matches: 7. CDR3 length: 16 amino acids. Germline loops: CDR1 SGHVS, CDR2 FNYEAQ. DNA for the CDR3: TGTGCCAGCAGCCCTGGACTAGCGGGGGGCCGGGAGACCCAGTACTTC. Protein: CASSPGLAGGRETQYF.

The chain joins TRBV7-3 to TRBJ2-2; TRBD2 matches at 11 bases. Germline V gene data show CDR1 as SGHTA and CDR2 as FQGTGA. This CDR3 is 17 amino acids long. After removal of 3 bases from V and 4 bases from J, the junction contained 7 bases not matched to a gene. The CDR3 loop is CASSLNSGRVGTGELFF. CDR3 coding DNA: TGTGCCAGCAGCTTGAATAGCGGGAGGGTTGGCACCGGGGAGCTGTTTTTT.

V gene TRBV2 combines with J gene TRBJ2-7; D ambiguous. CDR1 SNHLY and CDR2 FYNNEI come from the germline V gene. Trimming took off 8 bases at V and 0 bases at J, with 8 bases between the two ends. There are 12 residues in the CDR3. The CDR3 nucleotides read TGTGCCAGCTCGTTGAGCTCCTACGAGCAGTACTTC. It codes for CASSLSSYEQYF.

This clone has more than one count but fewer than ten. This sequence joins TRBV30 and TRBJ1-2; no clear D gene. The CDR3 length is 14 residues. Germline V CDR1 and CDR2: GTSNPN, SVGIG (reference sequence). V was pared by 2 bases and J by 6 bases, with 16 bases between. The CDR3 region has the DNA TGTGCCTGGAGTCACACGGGATTTTCGAATGGCTACACCTTC. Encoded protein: CAWSHTGFSNGYTF.

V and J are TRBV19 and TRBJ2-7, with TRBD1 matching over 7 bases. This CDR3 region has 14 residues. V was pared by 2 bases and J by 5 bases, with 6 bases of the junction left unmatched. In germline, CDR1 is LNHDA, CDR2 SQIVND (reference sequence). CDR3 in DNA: TGTGCCAGTAGTATAACAGGGGTTCTGGACGAGCAGTACTTC. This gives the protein CASSITGVLDEQYF.

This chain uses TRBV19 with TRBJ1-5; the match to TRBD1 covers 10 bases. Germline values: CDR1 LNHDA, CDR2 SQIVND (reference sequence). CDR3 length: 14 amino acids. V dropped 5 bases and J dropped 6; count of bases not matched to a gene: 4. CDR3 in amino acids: CASSGQGEGQPQHF. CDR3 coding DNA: TGTGCCAGTAGTGGACAGGGGGAGGGTCAGCCCCAGCATTTT.

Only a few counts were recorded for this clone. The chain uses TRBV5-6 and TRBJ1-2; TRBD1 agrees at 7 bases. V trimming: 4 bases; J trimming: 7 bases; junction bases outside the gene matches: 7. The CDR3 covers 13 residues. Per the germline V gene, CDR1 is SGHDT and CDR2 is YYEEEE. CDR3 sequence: CASSGAGGPGYTF. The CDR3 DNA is TGTGCCAGCAGCGGTGCAGGGGGACCTGGCTACACCTTC.

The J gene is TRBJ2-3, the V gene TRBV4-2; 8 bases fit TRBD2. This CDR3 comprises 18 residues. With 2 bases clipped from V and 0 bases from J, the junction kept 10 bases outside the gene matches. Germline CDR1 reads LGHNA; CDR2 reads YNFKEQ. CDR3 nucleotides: TGTGCCAGCAGCCAAAGGTCCCAGGCTAGCGGGAGCACAGATACGCAGTATTTT. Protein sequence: CASSQRSQASGSTDTQYF.

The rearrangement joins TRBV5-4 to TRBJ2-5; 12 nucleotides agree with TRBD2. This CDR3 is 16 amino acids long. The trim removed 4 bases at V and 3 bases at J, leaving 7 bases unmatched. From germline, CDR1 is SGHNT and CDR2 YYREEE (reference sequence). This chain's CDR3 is CASSPSRTSGEETQYF. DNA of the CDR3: TGTGCCAGCAGCCCCTCCCGGACTAGCGGGGAAGAGACCCAGTACTTC.

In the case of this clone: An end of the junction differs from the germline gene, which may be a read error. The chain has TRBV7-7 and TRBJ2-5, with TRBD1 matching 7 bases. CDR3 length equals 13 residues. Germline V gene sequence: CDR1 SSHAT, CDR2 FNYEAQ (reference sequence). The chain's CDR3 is CASSTNRGETQYF. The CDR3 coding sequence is TGTGCTAGCAGCACCAACAGGGGCGAGACCCAGTACTTC.

CDR3 sequence reads: CASSSSRGGAGNQPQHF. The CDR3 DNA reads as TGTGCCAGTAGTTCGAGCCGGGGGGGCGCGGGGAATCAGCCCCAGCATTTT. The chain couples TRBV19 to TRBJ1-5, with a tentative D call TRBD1 (6 bases). Trimming took 5 bases from V and 4 from J, leaving 21 bases between them. This CDR3 region has 17 residues. In germline, CDR1 is LNHDA, CDR2 SQIVND (reference sequence).

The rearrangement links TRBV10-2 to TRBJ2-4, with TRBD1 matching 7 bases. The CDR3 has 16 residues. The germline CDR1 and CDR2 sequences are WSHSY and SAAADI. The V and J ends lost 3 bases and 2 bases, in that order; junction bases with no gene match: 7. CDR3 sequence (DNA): TGCGCCAGCAGTGAATATGACAGGGCCCCCAAAAACATTCAGTACTTC. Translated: CASSEYDRAPKNIQYF.

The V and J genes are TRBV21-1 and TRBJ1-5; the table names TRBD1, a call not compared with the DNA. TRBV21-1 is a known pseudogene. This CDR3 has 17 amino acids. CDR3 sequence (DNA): TGTGCCAGCAGCAAGGGACGCCAGGGACAGGGGAATCAGCCCCAGCATTTT. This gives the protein CASSKGRQGQGNQPQHF.

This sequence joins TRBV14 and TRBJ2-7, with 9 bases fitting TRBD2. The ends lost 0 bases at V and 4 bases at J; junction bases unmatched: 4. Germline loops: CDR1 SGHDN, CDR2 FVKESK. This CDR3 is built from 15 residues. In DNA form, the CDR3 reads TGTGCCAGCAGCCAAGACCCTAGCGGGATTTACGAGCAGTACTTC. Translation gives CASSQDPSGIYEQYF.

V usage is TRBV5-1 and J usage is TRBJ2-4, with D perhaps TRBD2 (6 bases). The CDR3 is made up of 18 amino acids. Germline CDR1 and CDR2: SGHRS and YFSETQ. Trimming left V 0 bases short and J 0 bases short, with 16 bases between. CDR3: CASSLAAQGLLAKNIQYF. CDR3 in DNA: TGCGCCAGCAGCTTGGCCGCGCAGGGACTCCTAGCCAAAAACATTCAGTACTTC.

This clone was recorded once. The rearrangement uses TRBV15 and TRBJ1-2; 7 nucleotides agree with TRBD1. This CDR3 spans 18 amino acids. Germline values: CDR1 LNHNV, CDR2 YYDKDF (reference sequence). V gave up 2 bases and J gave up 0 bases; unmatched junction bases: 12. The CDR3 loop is CATSRSTPDRFSNYGYTF. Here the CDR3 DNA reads TGTGCCACCAGCAGATCTACCCCGGACAGGTTCTCTAACTATGGCTACACCTTC.

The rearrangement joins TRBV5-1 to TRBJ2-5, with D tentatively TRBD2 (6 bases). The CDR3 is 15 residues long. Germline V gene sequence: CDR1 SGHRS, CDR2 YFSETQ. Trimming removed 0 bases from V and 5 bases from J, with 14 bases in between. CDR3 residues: CASSLAWGTGETQYF. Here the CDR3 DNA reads TGCGCCAGCAGCTTGGCCTGGGGGACTGGGGAGACCCAGTACTTC.

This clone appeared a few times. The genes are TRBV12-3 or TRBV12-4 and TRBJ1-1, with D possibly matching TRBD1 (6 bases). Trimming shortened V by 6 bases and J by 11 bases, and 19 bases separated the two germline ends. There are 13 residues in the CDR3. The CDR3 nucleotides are TGTGCCAGCAGCCCCCCACAGGGCCTGAACGCTTTCTTT. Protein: CASSPPQGLNAFF.

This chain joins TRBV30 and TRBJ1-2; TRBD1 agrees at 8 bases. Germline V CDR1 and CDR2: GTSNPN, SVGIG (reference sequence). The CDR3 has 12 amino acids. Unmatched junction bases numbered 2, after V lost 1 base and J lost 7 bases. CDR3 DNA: TGTGCCTGGAGTGCACAGGGGGGTGGCTACACCTTC. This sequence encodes CAWSAQGGGYTF.

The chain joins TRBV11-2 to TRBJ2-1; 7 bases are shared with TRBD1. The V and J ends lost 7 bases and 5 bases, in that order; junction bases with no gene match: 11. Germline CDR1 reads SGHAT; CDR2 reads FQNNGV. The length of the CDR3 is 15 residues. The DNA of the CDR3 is TGTGCCAGCACCTTTTTTTCCGGACAGGACAATGAGCAGTTCTTC. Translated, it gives CASTFFSGQDNEQFF. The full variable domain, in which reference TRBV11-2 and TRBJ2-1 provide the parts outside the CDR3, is EAGVAQSPRYKIIEKRQSVAFWCNPISGHATLYWYQQILGQGPKLLIQFQNNGVVDDSQLPKDRFSAERLKGVDSTLKIQPAKLEDSAVYLCASTFFSGQDNEQFFGPGTRLTVL.